A selection of T cell receptor beta chains follows, all from one sample in a study of monozygotic twins with inflammatory bowel disease. TCRdb processed the 5' RACE reads again and assigns one entry to each CDR3 protein, with no DNA. The repertoire table contains just over 300,000 distinct CDR3 sequences. Sequencing was carried out using blood. The source is a human donor with ulcerative colitis or Crohn's disease, or a healthy co-twin of an affected twin (not recorded which). CDR3s include the opening cysteine and the closing phenylalanine or tryptophan.

j_gene | len | v_gene | CDR3aa
TRBJ2-7 | 18 | TRBV11-1 | CASSPRGQGSTTPYEQYF
TRBJ2-3 | 15 | TRBV24-1 | CATSDLNRGTDTQYF
TRBJ2-5 | 14 | TRBV2 | CASSFEGNQETQYF
TRBJ1-2 | 13 | TRBV18 | CASADSPNYGYTF
TRBJ2-1 | 16 | TRBV7-2 | CASSLNRGTSYNEQFF
TRBJ2-7 | 14 | TRBV5-5 | CASSFRNGAYEQYF
TRBJ2-3 | 14 | TRBV7-2 | CASSLLGVTDTQYF
TRBJ1-6 | 15 | TRBV10-3 | CAISEGISYNSPLHF
TRBJ1-1 | 14 | TRBV25-1 | CASSERGSWTEAFF
TRBJ1-1 | 14 | TRBV5-1 | CASSLANLAAEAFF
TRBJ2-5 | 15 | TRBV10-3 | CAISGGGGTQETQYF
TRBJ2-1 | 18 | TRBV18 | CASSPPGLAGDPGGEQFF
TRBJ1-6 | 16 | TRBV5-5 | CASSPITGTVPSPLHF
TRBJ2-5 | 11 | TRBV19 | CASTDGRTQYF
TRBJ2-7 | 14 | TRBV6-1 | CASSGSRGQVEQYF
TRBJ2-1 | 13 | TRBV7-2 | CASSPGLHNEQFF
TRBJ1-5 | 15 | TRBV28 | CASSLTGGRNQPQHF
TRBJ1-1 | 14 | TRBV2 | CASKTAAVGTEAFF
TRBJ2-6 | 15 | TRBV7-2 | CASSLAGTGANVLTF
TRBJ2-4 | 17 | TRBV7-2 | CASSLEGGLLAKNIQYF
TRBJ2-5 | 17 | TRBV30 | CAWSPQLFLADQETQYF
TRBJ1-6 | 16 | TRBV30 | CAWSARQGLVFSPLHF
TRBJ2-4 | 16 | TRBV2 | CASSELNSIVKNIQYF
TRBJ1-6 | 13 | TRBV20-1 | CSARGTVYSPLHF
TRBJ2-5 | 11 | TRBV2 | CASSEGETQYF
TRBJ2-1 | 14 | TRBV24-1 | CATSGSGEDNEQFF
TRBJ2-7 | 18 | TRBV6-5 | CASSYLRDRVGKTYEQYF
TRBJ2-7 | 21 | TRBV6-4 | CASNDPDRGFDPGLASYEQYF
TRBJ1-3 | 15 | TRBV12-3/TRBV12-4 | CASNQFLHSGNTIYF
TRBJ2-3 | 20 | TRBV7-8 | CASSLVASGGLPDSRDTQYF
TRBJ1-2 | 15 | TRBV18 | CASSPPLRDIAGYTF